The 25 T cell receptor beta chains below were found in one sample sequenced in a study of glioma-infiltrating T cells. TCR alpha and beta CDR3 regions were amplified from RNA using iRepertoire nested multiplex PCR. TCRdb fed the multiplex PCR reads into MiXCR, producing one record per CDR3 protein. The sample shows about 130,000 distinct CDR3 sequences, 20% to 25% of them seen only once. Sequencing input: glioma tissue, nonneoplastic brain tissue, or PBMCs (not recorded which). Receptors were obtained from a human donor with low-grade glioma or glioblastoma, undergoing nonglioma brain surgery, or in good health (not recorded which).

V gene TRBV12-3 or TRBV12-4 combines with J gene TRBJ1-6, with a weak D call TRBD1 (6 bases). Trimming took 5 bases from V and 3 from J, leaving 11 bases between them. The CDR3 spans 15 residues. This chain's CDR3 is CASSGRQDYNSPLHF. CDR3 nucleotide sequence: TGTGCCAGCAGTGGACGACAGGACTATAATTCACCCCTCCACTTT.

There are many counts of this clonotype. The V gene is TRBV7-2, the J gene TRBJ2-7; 15 bases align to TRBD2. In germline, CDR1 is SGHTA, CDR2 FQGNSA. Trimming cost V 5 bases and J 2 bases; bases outside gene matches: 4. The CDR3 is made up of 16 amino acids. The DNA of the CDR3 is TGTGCCAGCAGCCCCGGGACTAGCGGGGGGACCTACGAGCAGTACTTC. It specifies CASSPGTSGGTYEQYF.

At least ten counts were recorded for this clonotype. The chain's CDR3 is CASSLVRHSYGYTF. CDR3 bases: TGTGCCAGCAGTTTAGTCAGGCACTCCTATGGCTACACCTTC. V and J are TRBV28 and TRBJ1-2; no clear D. V lost 2 bases and J 4 bases, leaving 11 bases between the germline ends. The CDR3 spans 14 residues. Germline CDR1 and CDR2: MDHEN and SYDVKM.

This clonotype appeared once. The conserved closing phenylalanine or tryptophan is absent in this CDR3, likely reflecting a read error. The chain couples TRBV30 to TRBJ2-7; TRBD1 might be the D (5 bases). This CDR3 is 13 amino acids long. The V gene lost 0 bases and the J gene lost 9 bases, with 15 bases spanning the gap. Per germline, CDR1 GTSNPN and CDR2 SVGIG (reference sequence). CDR3 bases: TGTGCCTGGAGTGTTTCCCCCGACAGCCCGCAGTACCTC. Encoded protein: CAWSVSPDSPQYL.

This clonotype was counted at least ten times. The chain carries TRBV6-1 and TRBJ2-7, with 7 positions matching TRBD1. The CDR3 extends over 13 amino acids. V dropped 5 bases and J dropped 1; count of bases not matched to a gene: 2. The germline gives CDR1 MNHNS, CDR2 SASEGT. The CDR3 spells CASSRDRSYEQYF. The DNA of the CDR3 is TGTGCCAGCAGTCGGGACAGATCCTACGAGCAGTACTTC.

This clonotype was seen repeatedly, ten times or more. The J gene is TRBJ2-7, the V gene TRBV7-9; 7 nucleotides line up with TRBD1. The germline V gene encodes CDR1 SEHNR and CDR2 FQNEAQ (reference sequence). The trim removed 0 bases at V and 5 bases at J, leaving 10 bases unmatched. CDR3 size: 16 residues. CDR3 region: CASSLALGQGVDEQYF. For the CDR3, the DNA is TGTGCCAGCAGCTTAGCGCTCGGGCAGGGGGTCGACGAGCAGTACTTC.

This clonotype was detected many times. The chain's CDR3 is CSAWDSPPGYTF. The DNA for the CDR3 is TGCAGTGCTTGGGACAGCCCCCCCGGCTACACCTTC. The chain is built from TRBV20-1 and TRBJ1-2; 7 positions agree with TRBD1. The CDR3 runs to 12 residues. Germline-derived CDR1 and CDR2 are DFQATT and SNEGSKA (reference sequence). V shed 5 bases, J shed 8 bases, and the junction held 8 bases outside the gene matches.

At least ten counts were recorded for this clonotype. This chain links TRBV15 with TRBJ2-1; possible D gene TRBD1, 6 bases. Per germline, CDR1 LNHNV and CDR2 YYDKDF (reference sequence). The CDR3 loop spans 17 amino acids. The germline V and J ends were trimmed by 10 bases and 10 bases, with 32 bases remaining between them. In DNA, the CDR3 is TGTGCCAGACAAGCTCAGGGGACCGCGCCCCTATCCCGGGAGCAGTTCTTC. The encoded protein is CARQAQGTAPLSREQFF.

Many counts were recorded for this clonotype. The gene calls are TRBV6-1 and TRBJ2-1; the D call may be TRBD1 or TRBD2 (5 bases each). V was clipped by 7 bases and J by 7 bases, with 14 bases between them. Germline loops: CDR1 MNHNS, CDR2 SASEGT. The CDR3 contains 13 residues. Here the CDR3 reads CASNHPWGNEQFF. The CDR3 bases are TGTGCCAGCAATCATCCGTGGGGGAATGAGCAGTTCTTC.

This clonotype was counted many times. The V gene is TRBV6-6, the J gene TRBJ2-3; TRBD2 matches at 7 bases. Germline V lookup: CDR1 MNHNY, CDR2 SVGAGI (reference sequence). The CDR3 has 18 residues. V was pared by 2 bases and J by 2 bases, with 13 bases of the junction left unmatched. The CDR3 is CASSYVTSDRAPTDTQYF. CDR3 sequence (DNA): TGTGCCAGCAGTTACGTAACTAGCGATAGGGCACCCACAGATACGCAGTATTTT.

This clonotype appeared a few times. An end of the junction differs from the germline gene, which may be a read error. This chain links TRBV7-7 with TRBJ2-1, with 8 bases aligning to TRBD2. The CDR3 is 15 residues long. Germline lookup yields CDR1 SSHAT and CDR2 FNYEAQ (reference sequence). In DNA form, the CDR3 reads TGTGCTAGCAGCTTAAGCCCGGGAGGGCCGCATGAGCAGTTCTTC. This sequence encodes CASSLSPGGPHEQFF.

In this sample, this clonotype turned up a few times. V is TRBV19 and J is TRBJ1-5; D remains unclear. Germline CDR1 reads LNHDA; CDR2 reads SQIVND (reference sequence). Trimming stripped 3 bases from V and 0 bases from J, with 12 bases between. The CDR3 is made up of 16 amino acids. The CDR3 DNA follows: TGTGCCAGTAGTATCCCCACCTCGCATAGCAATCAGCCCCAGCATTTT. Encoded protein: CASSIPTSHSNQPQHF.

The chain recombines TRBV3-1 with TRBJ2-3; no clear D. Trimming removed 3 bases at V and 0 bases at J, with 13 bases between. The CDR3 consists of 16 residues. The germline V gene encodes CDR1 LGHDT and CDR2 YNNKEL (reference sequence). The chain's CDR3 is CASSHLAGSSTDTQYF. The CDR3 DNA reads TGTGCCAGCAGCCATCTGGCTGGCTCTAGCACAGATACGCAGTATTTT.

This clonotype was seen many times. The genes are TRBV4-1 and TRBJ1-1; D unresolved. The CDR3 has 15 amino acids. V shed 0 bases and J shed 0 bases, with 8 bases lying between them. In germline, CDR1 is MGHRA, CDR2 YSYEKL. CDR3 coding DNA: TGCGCCAGCAGCCAAGATCGGAACCTGAACACTGAAGCTTTCTTT. The encoded protein is CASSQDRNLNTEAFF.

This chain uses TRBV7-8 with TRBJ1-3, with TRBD1 matching over 10 bases. Germline assignment: CDR1 SGHVS and CDR2 FQNEAQ. V shed 7 bases, J shed 2 bases, and the junction held 5 bases outside the gene matches. This CDR3 comprises 15 residues. The CDR3 region has the DNA TGTGCCAGCATGGCCGGGACAGGGGCTGGAAACACCATATATTTT. Protein: CASMAGTGAGNTIYF.

As for this clonotype: This sequence may be a read error, since a much larger clone differs from it by one base. The chain is built from TRBV6-5 and TRBJ2-5; 12 nucleotides line up with TRBD2. Per the germline V gene, CDR1 is MNHEY and CDR2 is SVGAGI. CDR3 length: 16 residues. The V gene end was trimmed by 2 bases and the J gene end by 7 bases; junction bases not matched to a gene: 8. The CDR3 sequence is CASSYRLAGGGGTQYF. In DNA, the CDR3 is TGTGCCAGCAGTTACCGGCTAGCGGGAGGGGGAGGGACCCAGTACTTC.

The rearrangement joins TRBV29-1 to TRBJ2-5; D unclear. The V end lost 4 bases, the J end lost 0 bases, and 6 bases lay between the germline ends. CDR1 is SQVTM, CDR2 ANQGSEA, per germline. The CDR3 extends over 12 amino acids. The DNA for the CDR3 is TGCAGCGTTGTTGGGTACCAAGAGACCCAGTACTTC. Translating it yields CSVVGYQETQYF.

Concerning this clonotype itself: A much more abundant neighbour one base away suggests this may be a read error. The V gene is TRBV4-1, the J gene TRBJ2-7, with 9 bases fitting TRBD2. Per the germline V gene, CDR1 is MGHRA and CDR2 is YSYEKL. This CDR3 is 15 amino acids long. The CDR3 DNA follows: TGCGCCAACAGCGCACAACCTAGCGGGATATACGAGCAGTACTTC. This codes for CANSAQPSGIYEQYF.

This clonotype was counted at least ten times. The rearrangement uses TRBV7-2 and TRBJ2-7; TRBD1 matches 10 bases. Trimming removed 1 base from V and 4 bases from J; junction bases left unmatched: 4. Germline V gene sequence: CDR1 SGHTA, CDR2 FQGNSA. The CDR3 is 15 residues long. CDR3 loop: CASSLEGQGLYEQYF. Here the CDR3 DNA reads TGTGCCAGCAGCTTAGAGGGACAGGGGTTGTACGAGCAGTACTTC.

This clonotype was observed many times. The V gene is TRBV7-2, the J gene TRBJ2-3; TRBD2 agrees at 7 bases. Trimming removed 0 bases from V and 6 bases from J; junction bases left unmatched: 9. The CDR3 runs to 16 residues. CDR1 and CDR2 (germline): SGHTA, FQGNSA. CDR3 nucleotide sequence: TGTGCCAGCAGCTTAGCGCCCCCGGGAGGAAGCGATACGCAGTATTTT. This sequence encodes CASSLAPPGGSDTQYF.

This clonotype was counted many times. The V gene is TRBV7-2, the J gene TRBJ2-1; 9 bases are shared with TRBD2. The CDR3 has 15 amino acids. Germline trimming cut 5 bases from V and 10 bases from J; bases unmatched to any gene: 12. The germline CDR1 and CDR2 sequences are SGHTA and FQGNSA. CDR3 bases: TGTGCCAGCAGCGCCATAGCGGGGGAGCAAGGGGAGCAGTTCTTC. As protein: CASSAIAGEQGEQFF.

This clonotype has ten or more counts. This rearrangement joins TRBV27 to TRBJ2-7; the match to TRBD2 covers 8 bases. The CDR3 sequence is 14 residues long. Per germline, CDR1 MNHEY and CDR2 SMNVEV (reference sequence). Unmatched junction bases numbered 2, after V lost 2 bases and J lost 2 bases. CDR3 DNA: TGTGCCAGCAGTTTAAAGGGACTAGCCTACGAGCAGTACTTC. As protein: CASSLKGLAYEQYF.

The genes are TRBV19 and TRBJ2-5; 9 positions agree with TRBD2. Looked up from germline, CDR1 is LNHDA and CDR2 is SQIVND (reference sequence). J lost 3 bases, V lost 4 bases, and 9 bases had no gene match. The CDR3 covers 16 residues. The CDR3 region has the DNA TGTGCCAGTAGTACCTCGGGAGCGGGAGGCAAAGAGACCCAGTACTTC. Encoded protein: CASSTSGAGGKETQYF.

This clonotype showed up just once. A much bigger clone sits one base away, suggesting this may be a read error. The chain recombines TRBV2 with TRBJ2-1; D unresolved. The ends were cut back, 4 bases at V and 10 bases at J, with 11 bases in the middle. This CDR3 has 12 residues. The germline gives CDR1 SNHLY, CDR2 FYNNEI. The CDR3 sequence: CASSGQQYEQFF. CDR3 nucleotide sequence: TGTGCCAGCAGTGGACAACAATACGAGCAGTTCTTC. Drawing the rest from reference TRBV2 and TRBJ2-1, the complete variable domain is EPEVTQTPSHQVTQMGQEVILRCVPISNHLYFYWYRQILGQKVEFLVSFYNNEISEKSEIFDDQFSVERPDGSNFTLKIRSTKLEDSAMYFCASSGQQYEQFFGPGTRLTVL.

This chain uses TRBV12-3 or TRBV12-4 with TRBJ2-2, with D possibly being TRBD2 (7 bases). Trimming removed 5 bases from V and 5 bases from J, with 18 bases in between. The CDR3 extends over 16 amino acids. The CDR3: CASSTFRGGYTGELFF. The CDR3 DNA sequence: TGTGCCAGCAGTACCTTCAGGGGAGGGTATACCGGGGAGCTGTTTTTT.